Listed below are T cell receptor beta chains from one sample, sequenced in a study of cytomegalovirus exposure and HLA in healthy donors. The method was immunoSEQ multiplex PCR; TCRdb's version includes in-frame clones alone and lacks a portion of them. The sample yields about 200,000 clones, approximately 79% seen once. The sample comprised PBMCs. The source of these receptors is a man aged 45 to 65 in good health and CMV-seronegative. Both conserved end residues are part of each CDR3. Each record gives: J gene, clone size, V gene, D gene, CDR3 protein, CDR3 DNA. The D gene is left open where the match is weak. The size field is filled for only some rows; it gives once, few, many or a size class.

j_gene: TRBJ2-3
abundance: -
v_gene: TRBV28
d_gene: TRBD1
CDR3aa: CASSLGTGRSTDTQYF
CDR3nt: TGTGCCAGCAGTCTAGGGACAGGACGTAGCACAGATACGCAGTATTTT

j_gene: TRBJ2-7
abundance: -
v_gene: TRBV28
d_gene: TRBD1
CDR3aa: CASSLFGDRYYEQCF
CDR3nt: TGTGCCAGCAGTTTATTCGGGGACAGATACTACGAGCAGTGCTTC

j_gene: TRBJ1-2
abundance: -
v_gene: TRBV5-6
d_gene: -
CDR3aa: CASSSGGSRGYTF
CDR3nt: TGTGCCAGCAGCTCAGGTGGTTCGCGAGGCTACACCTTC

j_gene: TRBJ2-7
abundance: -
v_gene: TRBV6-6
d_gene: TRBD1
CDR3aa: CASRNSGTGLVYEQYF
CDR3nt: TGTGCCAGCAGAAACTCCGGGACAGGGTTAGTCTACGAGCAGTACTTC

j_gene: TRBJ2-5
abundance: -
v_gene: TRBV6-5
d_gene: -
CDR3aa: CASRRPAETQYF
CDR3nt: TGTGCCAGCAGGCGCCCTGCGGAGACCCAGTACTTC

j_gene: TRBJ1-1
abundance: -
v_gene: TRBV5-1
d_gene: -
CDR3aa: CASSLGQNLNTEAFF
CDR3nt: TGCGCCAGCAGCTTGGGACAAAACCTGAACACTGAAGCTTTCTTT

j_gene: TRBJ2-7
abundance: -
v_gene: TRBV4-2
d_gene: TRBD2
CDR3aa: CASSQDSGTLKEQYF
CDR3nt: TGTGCCAGCAGCCAAGATAGCGGGACACTCAAGGAGCAGTACTTC

j_gene: TRBJ2-3
abundance: -
v_gene: TRBV5-1
d_gene: TRBD2
CDR3aa: CASSGGRADTQYF
CDR3nt: TGCGCCAGCAGCGGCGGGAGGGCAGATACGCAGTATTTT

j_gene: TRBJ2-3
abundance: -
v_gene: TRBV7-3
d_gene: TRBD1
CDR3aa: CASSVFGTGGADTQYF
CDR3nt: TGTGCCAGCAGCGTTTTTGGGACAGGGGGCGCAGATACGCAGTATTTT

j_gene: TRBJ2-7
abundance: -
v_gene: TRBV6-1
d_gene: -
CDR3aa: CASSGGTPLSYEQYF
CDR3nt: TGTGCCAGCAGTGGCGGGACTCCTCTCTCCTACGAGCAGTACTTC

j_gene: TRBJ1-1
abundance: -
v_gene: TRBV29-1
d_gene: -
CDR3aa: CSVGGERNMNTEAFF
CDR3nt: TGCAGCGTCGGGGGGGAAAGGAACATGAACACTGAAGCTTTCTTT

j_gene: TRBJ2-3
abundance: -
v_gene: TRBV7-8
d_gene: -
CDR3aa: CASSLGPVVAQGTQYF
CDR3nt: TGTGCCAGCAGCCTCGGTCCCGTGGTGGCACAGGGCACGCAGTATTTT

j_gene: TRBJ2-3
abundance: few
v_gene: TRBV6-1
d_gene: -
CDR3aa: CASSGGVSSSFTDTQYF
CDR3nt: TGTGCCAGCAGTGGGGGGGTTAGCTCATCCTTCACAGATACGCAGTATTTT

j_gene: TRBJ2-7
abundance: -
v_gene: TRBV7-2
d_gene: -
CDR3aa: CASSQNRVNYEQYF
CDR3nt: TGTGCCAGCAGCCAGAACAGGGTTAACTACGAGCAGTACTTC

j_gene: TRBJ2-7
abundance: -
v_gene: TRBV9
d_gene: TRBD2
CDR3aa: CASSPGGTSGYEQYF
CDR3nt: TGTGCCAGCAGCCCTGGGGGGACTAGCGGCTACGAGCAGTACTTC

j_gene: TRBJ2-1
abundance: -
v_gene: TRBV6-5
d_gene: -
CDR3aa: CASSYSTEAQQFF
CDR3nt: TGTGCCAGCAGTTACTCGACGGAGGCCCAGCAGTTCTTC

j_gene: TRBJ1-1
abundance: -
v_gene: TRBV5-1
d_gene: -
CDR3aa: CASSLGDLPLGNTEAFF
CDR3nt: TGCGCCAGCAGCTTGGGGGACTTACCCCTTGGCAACACTGAAGCTTTCTTT

j_gene: TRBJ2-1
abundance: -
v_gene: TRBV19
d_gene: -
CDR3aa: CASSTPDTEQFF
CDR3nt: TGTGCCAGTAGTACGCCCGACACTGAGCAGTTCTTC

j_gene: TRBJ1-5
abundance: -
v_gene: TRBV5-5
d_gene: TRBD1
CDR3aa: CASSFGQGENQPQHF
CDR3nt: TGTGCCAGCAGCTTTGGACAGGGGGAGAATCAGCCCCAGCATTTT

j_gene: TRBJ1-5
abundance: -
v_gene: TRBV19
d_gene: -
CDR3aa: CASSEQYSNQPQHF
CDR3nt: TGTGCCAGTAGTGAACAGTATAGCAATCAGCCCCAGCATTTT

j_gene: TRBJ1-6
abundance: -
v_gene: TRBV28
d_gene: -
CDR3aa: CASSLGLSNSPLHF
CDR3nt: TGTGCCAGCAGTCTCGGACTGAGTAATTCACCCCTCCACTTT

j_gene: TRBJ2-2
abundance: -
v_gene: TRBV11-3
d_gene: TRBD2
CDR3aa: CASRSSGRLDTGELFF
CDR3nt: TGTGCCAGCAGGTCTAGCGGGAGATTAGACACCGGGGAGCTGTTTTTT

j_gene: TRBJ2-7
abundance: -
v_gene: TRBV18
d_gene: TRBD1
CDR3aa: CASSPGTGGSYEQYF
CDR3nt: TGTGCCAGCTCACCAGGGACAGGGGGCTCCTACGAGCAGTACTTC

j_gene: TRBJ1-2
abundance: -
v_gene: TRBV10-3
d_gene: -
CDR3aa: CASYSPPGGGYTF
CDR3nt: TGTGCCTCCTACTCCCCCCCGGGGGGGGGCTACACCTTC

j_gene: TRBJ1-1
abundance: -
v_gene: TRBV6-5
d_gene: -
CDR3aa: CATEDGRGTEAFF
CDR3nt: TGTGCCACAGAAGACGGTCGGGGGACTGAAGCTTTCTTT

j_gene: TRBJ1-6
abundance: -
v_gene: TRBV27
d_gene: -
CDR3aa: CASSLQSNSPLHF
CDR3nt: TGTGCCAGCAGTTTACAGTCTAATTCACCCCTCCACTTT

j_gene: TRBJ2-1
abundance: -
v_gene: TRBV5-6
d_gene: -
CDR3aa: CASSLINGGVFF
CDR3nt: TGTGCCAGCAGCTTGATTAACGGAGGGGTCTTCTTC

j_gene: TRBJ2-1
abundance: -
v_gene: TRBV30
d_gene: -
CDR3aa: CAWSGDRRPYNEQFF
CDR3nt: TGTGCCTGGAGTGGAGACAGGCGCCCCTACAATGAGCAGTTCTTC

j_gene: TRBJ2-7
abundance: -
v_gene: TRBV2
d_gene: -
CDR3aa: CASSEGQGTRFEQYF
CDR3nt: TGTGCCAGCAGTGAAGGTCAGGGAACACGGTTCGAGCAGTACTTC

j_gene: TRBJ2-5
abundance: -
v_gene: TRBV2
d_gene: -
CDR3aa: CASSEAAQVKETQYF
CDR3nt: TGTGCCAGCAGTGAAGCCGCCCAGGTTAAAGAGACCCAGTACTTC

j_gene: TRBJ1-4
abundance: -
v_gene: TRBV6-6
d_gene: -
CDR3aa: CASRVNGATNEKLFF
CDR3nt: TGTGCCAGCAGGGTAAACGGAGCAACTAATGAAAAACTGTTTTTT

j_gene: TRBJ1-5
abundance: -
v_gene: TRBV2
d_gene: -
CDR3aa: CASSELQAASNQPQHF
CDR3nt: TGTGCCAGCAGTGAACTTCAGGCAGCTAGCAATCAGCCCCAGCATTTT

j_gene: TRBJ2-1
abundance: few
v_gene: TRBV15
d_gene: TRBD2
CDR3aa: CATSGGTSGFNEQFF
CDR3nt: TGTGCCACCAGCGGCGGGACTAGCGGTTTCAATGAGCAGTTCTTC

j_gene: TRBJ1-2
abundance: -
v_gene: TRBV14
d_gene: TRBD1
CDR3aa: CASSQGRAGQGRLGYGYTF
CDR3nt: TGTGCCAGCAGCCAAGGGAGGGCCGGACAGGGACGTCTCGGCTATGGCTACACCTTC

j_gene: TRBJ2-5
abundance: -
v_gene: TRBV5-4
d_gene: TRBD2
CDR3aa: CASSLGTSGSLNGGETQYF
CDR3nt: TGTGCCAGCAGCTTGGGGACTAGCGGGAGCCTAAACGGGGGAGAGACCCAGTACTTC

j_gene: TRBJ1-1
abundance: -
v_gene: TRBV6-1
d_gene: -
CDR3aa: CASSSGGTEAFF
CDR3nt: TGTGCCAGCAGTTCCGGGGGCACTGAAGCTTTCTTT

j_gene: TRBJ2-2
abundance: -
v_gene: TRBV7-9
d_gene: -
CDR3aa: CASNPPWAEGTGELFF
CDR3nt: TGTGCCAGCAACCCACCTTGGGCCGAGGGCACCGGGGAGCTGTTTTTT

j_gene: TRBJ1-1
abundance: -
v_gene: TRBV6-5
d_gene: TRBD1
CDR3aa: CASSVDRSPNTEAFF
CDR3nt: TGTGCCAGCAGTGTGGACAGGAGCCCGAACACTGAAGCTTTCTTT

j_gene: TRBJ1-5
abundance: -
v_gene: TRBV7-2
d_gene: -
CDR3aa: CASSFEGAQHF
CDR3nt: TGTGCCAGCAGCTTCGAGGGAGCCCAGCATTTT

j_gene: TRBJ2-3
abundance: -
v_gene: TRBV10-3
d_gene: -
CDR3aa: CAISEGQSTDTQYF
CDR3nt: TGTGCCATCAGTGAGGGACAGAGCACAGATACGCAGTATTTT

j_gene: TRBJ2-7
abundance: few
v_gene: TRBV5-1
d_gene: -
CDR3aa: CASSLSRGDYEQYF
CDR3nt: TGCGCCAGCAGCTTGTCCAGGGGGGATTACGAGCAGTACTTC

j_gene: TRBJ2-7
abundance: -
v_gene: TRBV5-1
d_gene: TRBD1
CDR3aa: CASFNGQGVYEQYF
CDR3nt: TGCGCCAGCTTTAACGGACAGGGAGTCTACGAGCAGTACTTC

j_gene: TRBJ2-4
abundance: -
v_gene: TRBV9
d_gene: TRBD1
CDR3aa: CASSVGTGTLGSENIQYF
CDR3nt: TGTGCCAGCAGCGTCGGGACAGGGACGCTCGGGTCCGAAAACATTCAGTACTTC

j_gene: TRBJ1-4
abundance: -
v_gene: TRBV7-9
d_gene: -
CDR3aa: CASSLLWGEDEKLFF
CDR3nt: TGTGCCAGCAGCTTACTATGGGGCGAAGATGAAAAACTGTTTTTT

j_gene: TRBJ1-5
abundance: -
v_gene: TRBV30
d_gene: -
CDR3aa: CAWSLGGRRGNQPQHF
CDR3nt: TGTGCCTGGAGTTTGGGGGGGCGGAGGGGCAATCAGCCCCAGCATTTT

j_gene: TRBJ2-1
abundance: -
v_gene: TRBV7-2
d_gene: TRBD2
CDR3aa: CASSSIPGGGYEQFF
CDR3nt: TGTGCCAGCAGCTCCATCCCGGGAGGGGGGTATGAGCAGTTCTTC

j_gene: TRBJ1-1
abundance: -
v_gene: TRBV9
d_gene: -
CDR3aa: CASSKDRSLAPEAFF
CDR3nt: TGTGCCAGCAGCAAAGACAGGTCCCTAGCTCCTGAAGCTTTCTTT

j_gene: TRBJ2-3
abundance: -
v_gene: TRBV19
d_gene: -
CDR3aa: CASSILAPPDTQYF
CDR3nt: TGTGCCAGTAGTATCCTGGCCCCCCCGGATACGCAGTATTTT

j_gene: TRBJ2-7
abundance: -
v_gene: TRBV18
d_gene: TRBD2
CDR3aa: CASFGGDRSYEQYF
CDR3nt: TGTGCCAGCTTCGGGGGGGATCGCTCCTACGAGCAGTACTTC

j_gene: TRBJ1-1
abundance: -
v_gene: TRBV7-3
d_gene: -
CDR3aa: CASSRQWNTEAFF
CDR3nt: TGTGCCAGCAGTCGACAGTGGAACACTGAAGCTTTCTTT

j_gene: TRBJ2-7
abundance: -
v_gene: TRBV7-9
d_gene: -
CDR3aa: CASSSRVNGYEQYF
CDR3nt: TGTGCCAGCAGCTCACGAGTCAATGGTTACGAGCAGTACTTC

j_gene: TRBJ2-7
abundance: -
v_gene: TRBV9
d_gene: TRBD2
CDR3aa: CASSVGTSGRYEQYF
CDR3nt: TGTGCCAGCAGCGTAGGGACTAGCGGGAGGTACGAGCAGTACTTC

j_gene: TRBJ2-1
abundance: once
v_gene: TRBV28
d_gene: TRBD2
CDR3aa: CASGGRALNEQFF
CDR3nt: TGTGCCAGCGGCGGGAGGGCCCTTAATGAGCAGTTCTTC

j_gene: TRBJ1-3
abundance: -
v_gene: TRBV19
d_gene: TRBD1
CDR3aa: CASSRTDRDTGNTIYF
CDR3nt: TGTGCCAGTAGTAGAACGGACAGGGATACTGGAAACACCATATATTTT

j_gene: TRBJ2-3
abundance: -
v_gene: TRBV11-1
d_gene: TRBD1
CDR3aa: CASSTGGALTDTQYF
CDR3nt: TGTGCCAGCAGCACAGGGGGCGCTTTAACAGATACGCAGTATTTT

j_gene: TRBJ2-2
abundance: -
v_gene: TRBV6-1
d_gene: TRBD2
CDR3aa: CASSRTSGVEGELFF
CDR3nt: TGTGCCAGCAGCAGGACTAGCGGGGTGGAAGGGGAGCTGTTTTTT

j_gene: TRBJ2-3
abundance: -
v_gene: TRBV27
d_gene: TRBD2
CDR3aa: CASHERIAGVRDTQYF
CDR3nt: TGTGCCAGCCATGAGCGGATAGCGGGAGTTCGGGATACGCAGTATTTT

j_gene: TRBJ2-5
abundance: -
v_gene: TRBV27
d_gene: TRBD1
CDR3aa: CASRMDSGGQETQYF
CDR3nt: TGTGCCAGCAGGATGGACTCAGGGGGACAAGAGACCCAGTACTTC

j_gene: TRBJ2-1
abundance: -
v_gene: TRBV2
d_gene: -
CDR3aa: CASLGGGGDSYNEQFF
CDR3nt: TGTGCCAGCCTCGGAGGGGGGGGTGACTCCTACAATGAGCAGTTCTTC